Below, 7 T cell receptor beta chains from the same sample are listed, as sequenced in a study of T-cell reconstitution after alpha-beta-depleted transplantation in children. TCRbeta library preparation incorporated unique molecular identifiers. TCRdb itself ran the PCR reads through MiXCR, one entry per CDR3 protein. The sample lists around 600,000 distinct CDR3 sequences, 23% occurring once. Sequencing used PBMCs, mostly from graft donor cells, obtained 360 days after TCRalphabeta/CD19-depleted stem cell transplant. The receptor set was obtained from a boy in the first two years of life who had a stem cell transplant for acute myeloid leukemia, so the T cells may come from the graft donor.

This chain joins TRBV7-2 and TRBJ2-7, with D perhaps TRBD1 (6 bases). V lost 5 bases and J 6 bases, leaving 11 bases between the germline ends. The CDR3 has 12 amino acids. In germline, CDR1 is SGHTA, CDR2 FQGNSA. In nucleotides, the CDR3 is TGTGCCAGCAGCACACAGGGTCGCGAGCAGTACGTC. It encodes CASSTQGREQYV.

This clonotype came up a few times. This chain connects TRBV9 to TRBJ2-1; TRBD2 matches 7 bases. This CDR3 has 19 amino acids. Germline CDR1 SGDLS, CDR2 YYNGEE. J lost 2 bases, V lost 3 bases, and 17 bases had no gene match. The CDR3 sequence is CASSEFTSWGGAPYNEQFF. For the CDR3, the DNA is TGTGCCAGCAGCGAATTCACCTCTTGGGGGGGTGCCCCCTACAATGAGCAGTTCTTC.

This clonotype was recorded only once. The CDR3 DNA sequence: TGTGCCAGCAGCTACGACAGGGTCCGTGAGAATGAGCAGTTCTTC. Protein sequence: CASSYDRVRENEQFF. The chain couples TRBV5-6 to TRBJ2-1; 7 nucleotides line up with TRBD1. Germline V CDR1 and CDR2: SGHDT, YYEEEE. This CDR3 contains 15 residues. The V segment lost 3 bases and the J segment 7 bases; nucleotides outside the gene matches: 10.

This sequence joins TRBV27 and TRBJ2-3; 8 bases fit TRBD2. This CDR3 is 16 amino acids long. J gave up 4 bases and V 4 bases, and 10 bases lay outside the gene matches. Germline-derived CDR1 and CDR2 are MNHEY and SMNVEV (reference sequence). The CDR3 sequence: CASSSPLAGFPDTQYF. The CDR3 DNA is TGTGCCAGCAGTTCCCCTCTAGCGGGTTTCCCAGATACGCAGTATTTT.

The chain couples TRBV29-1 to TRBJ1-1, with 7 bases lining up with TRBD1. CDR1 and CDR2 from the germline V gene are SQVTM and ANQGSEA. CDR3 size: 14 residues. With V trimmed by 6 bases and J by 4 bases, 11 bases remained unmatched. The CDR3 sequence is CSVEGQLMTTEAFF. CDR3 DNA sequence: TGCAGCGTGGAGGGACAGCTCATGACCACTGAAGCTTTCTTT.

The chain couples TRBV12-5 to TRBJ1-1, with D uncertain. This CDR3 has 17 residues. V lost 5 bases and J 2 bases, leaving 21 bases between the germline ends. Germline V gene data show CDR1 as LGHNT and CDR2 as FRNRAP. CDR3 sequence: CASGPMKQWGGNTEAFF. CDR3 in DNA: TGTGCTAGTGGTCCCATGAAGCAATGGGGAGGAAACACTGAAGCTTTCTTT.

The CDR3 nucleotides are TGTGCCACCAGTGCCTCAGGGGCGGCGATTTTCGGGGAGCTGTTTTTT. Its translation is CATSASGAAIFGELFF. This sequence joins TRBV24-1 and TRBJ2-2; a weak D match, TRBD1 (6 bases). The CDR3 totals 16 residues. V was cut by 5 bases and J by 7 bases, with 19 bases left in between. Germline V gene data show CDR1 as KGHDR and CDR2 as SFDVKD.